The T cell receptor beta chain under discussion was sequenced for a study of blood T cell repertoires in COVID-19 (TCRdb year 2020). For context, the study as a whole: Collaborator samples came from the United States, Italy and Spain and covered acute and convalescent phases of COVID-19. Samples came from the ongoing ImmuneRACE study (first 160 participants) plus 1,254 subjects from 6 global collaborators. Where available, HLA class I and class II types were obtained from metadata supplied by the sample provider rather than from assay-based typing. Sample metadata almost always included a de-identified subject ID, COVID-19 status, age in years and sex. Subjects who had been exposed to COVID-19, were actively infected with it, or had recovered from it provided the deeply sampled blood TCRbeta repertoires that made up the dataset. The material from the prospective study consisted of cDNA or gDNA derived from T cells, B-cell-depleted T cells, or PBMCs. The repertoires were made available in a free public database intended to serve as a resource for research on the immune response to SARS-CoV-2. The full study reports these points: Clinical and demographic metadata were provided uncurated, with the amount varying by source and participant.

A word on this clone: The antigen it binds to is not known. Per-nucleotide qualities are absent, and no much larger clonotype sits a single base away.

For CDR1 and CDR2, the germline V gene lists MNHEY and SVGAGI. From the cysteine through the phenylalanine, the CDR3 covers 11 amino acids. Just the 33-base CDR3 DNA is kept, in frame starting at base 1. V loses 5 bases, J loses 5 bases, and the germline ends lie 6 bases apart. TCRbeta CDR3 regions were amplified from genomic DNA by means of the immunoSEQ Assay, a bias-controlled multiplex PCR. The original pipeline was this. The number of nucleated cells in each sample was estimated by amplification of reference gene primers within the assay. To quantify the absolute abundance of each unique TCRbeta CDR3 rearrangement, sequence reads were collapsed and filtered. Productive Simpson clonality was computed per sample as the square root of Simpson's diversity index over productive rearrangements. The clones in this table, taken by TCRdb from immuneACCESS, are in-frame only. Not every clone is retained; where verified, under half of the shortfall comes from an unresolved V gene, and the cause of the rest is unknown. That table furnishes V, J and clone size, whereas the DNA furnished D and trimming. The sample table contains more than 150,000 clones; only one count was recorded for 81% of them. Of the sample, about 12% is held by the ten largest clones.

One collaborating source in Seattle enrolled patients during active infection and followed them longitudinally through the course of disease. Each collaborating institution followed its own protocols to collect whole blood in K2EDTA tubes. Collaborator samples were shipped for TCRbeta analysis as frozen whole blood, isolated PBMCs, or DNA extracted from either sample type. The TCR sequence derives from a woman older than 75 with COVID-19, enrolled during active disease. Sequencing was carried out using peripheral blood. Here the chain combines TRBV6-5 and TRBJ1-1, with TRBD1 perhaps the D gene, on 5 matching bases. The DNA sequence is as follows: TGTGCCAGCAGTCGGGGGACTGAAGCTTTCTTT. Protein translation: CASSRGTEAFF.